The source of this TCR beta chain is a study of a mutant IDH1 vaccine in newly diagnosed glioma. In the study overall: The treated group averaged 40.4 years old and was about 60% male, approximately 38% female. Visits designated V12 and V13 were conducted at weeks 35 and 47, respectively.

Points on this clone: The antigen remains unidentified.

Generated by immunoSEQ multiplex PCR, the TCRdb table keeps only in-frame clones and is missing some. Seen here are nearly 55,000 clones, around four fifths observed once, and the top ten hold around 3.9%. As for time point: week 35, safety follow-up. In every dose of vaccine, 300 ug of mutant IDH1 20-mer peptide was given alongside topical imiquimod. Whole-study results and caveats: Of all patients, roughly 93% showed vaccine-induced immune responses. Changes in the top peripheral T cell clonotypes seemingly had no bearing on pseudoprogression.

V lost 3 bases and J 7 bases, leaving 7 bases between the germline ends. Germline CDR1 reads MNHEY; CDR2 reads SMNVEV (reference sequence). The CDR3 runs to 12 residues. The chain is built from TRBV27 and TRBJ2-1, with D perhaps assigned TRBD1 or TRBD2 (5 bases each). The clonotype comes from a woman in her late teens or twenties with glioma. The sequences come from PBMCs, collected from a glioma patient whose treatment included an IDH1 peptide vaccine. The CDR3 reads CASSFGGNEQFF. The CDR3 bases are TGTGCCAGCAGTTTTGGGGGAAATGAGCAGTTCTTC.